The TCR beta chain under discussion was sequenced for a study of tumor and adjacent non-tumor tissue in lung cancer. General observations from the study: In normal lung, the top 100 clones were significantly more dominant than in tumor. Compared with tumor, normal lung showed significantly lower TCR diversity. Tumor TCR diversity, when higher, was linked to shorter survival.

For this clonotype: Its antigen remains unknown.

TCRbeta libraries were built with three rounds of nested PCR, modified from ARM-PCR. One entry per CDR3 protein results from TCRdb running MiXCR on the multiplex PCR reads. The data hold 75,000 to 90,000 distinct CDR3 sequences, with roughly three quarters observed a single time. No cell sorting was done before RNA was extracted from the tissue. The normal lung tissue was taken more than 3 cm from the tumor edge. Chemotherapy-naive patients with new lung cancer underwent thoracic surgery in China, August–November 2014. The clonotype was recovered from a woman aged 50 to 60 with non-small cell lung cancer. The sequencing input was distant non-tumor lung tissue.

The DNA of the CDR3 is TGTGTCTGCAGACCGACAGCCCAGTACTTC. Its translation is CVCRPTAQYF. The chain recombines TRBV30 with TRBJ2-5, with a weak D call TRBD1 (5 bases). The CDR3 covers 10 residues. Germline V gene lookup returns CDR1 GTSNPN and CDR2 SVGIG (reference sequence).